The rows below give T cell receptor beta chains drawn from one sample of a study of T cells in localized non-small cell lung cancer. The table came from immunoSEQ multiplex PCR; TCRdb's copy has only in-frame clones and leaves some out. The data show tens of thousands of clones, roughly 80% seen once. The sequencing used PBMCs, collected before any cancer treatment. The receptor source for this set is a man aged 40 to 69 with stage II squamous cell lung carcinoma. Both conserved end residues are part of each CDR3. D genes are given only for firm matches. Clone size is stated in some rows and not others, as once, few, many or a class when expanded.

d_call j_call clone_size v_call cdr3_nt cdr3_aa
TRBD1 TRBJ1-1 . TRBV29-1 TGCAGCGTCGCCAGGGGGACTGAAGCTTTCTTT CSVARGTEAFF
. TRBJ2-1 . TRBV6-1 TGTGCCAGCACCTCAGACCGAAAGCAGTTCTTC CASTSDRKQFF
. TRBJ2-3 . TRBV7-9 TGTGCCAGCAGCCTAACTAGCTTAGGCACAGATACGCAGTATTTT CASSLTSLGTDTQYF
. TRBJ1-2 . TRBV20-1 TGCAGTGCTAGAAGGGGAAGCGGCTACACCTTC CSARRGSGYTF
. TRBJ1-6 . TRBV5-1 TGCGCCAGCAGCCGAGGACAGACCTATAATTCACCCCTCCACTTT CASSRGQTYNSPLHF
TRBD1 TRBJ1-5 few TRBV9 TGTGCCAGCAGCCCTGGACAGGGTAGGGTTCAGCCCCAGCATTTT CASSPGQGRVQPQHF
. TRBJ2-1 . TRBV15 TGTGCCACCAGCAGGTCTAAGGGAGAGGGCTACAATGAGCAGTTCTTC CATSRSKGEGYNEQFF
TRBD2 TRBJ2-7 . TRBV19 TGTGCCAGTAGTCCTCCCGGGGGGGGCAGGACCTACGAGCAGTACTTC CASSPPGGGRTYEQYF
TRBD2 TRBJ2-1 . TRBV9 TGTGCCAGCAGCGTCACTAGCGGGGGGGATGAGCAGTTCTTC CASSVTSGGDEQFF
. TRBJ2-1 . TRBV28 TGTGCCAGCAGTTTAGGAGGGAACGTCAATGAGCAGTTCTTC CASSLGGNVNEQFF
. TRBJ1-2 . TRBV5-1 TGCGCCAGCAGCTTGGACGAAGGGAGGTATGGCTACACCTTC CASSLDEGRYGYTF
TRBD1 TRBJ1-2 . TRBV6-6 TGTGCCAGCAGTTGGACAGGGTCAAACTATGGCTACACCTTC CASSWTGSNYGYTF
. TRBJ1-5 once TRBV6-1 TGTGCCAGCAGTGAAAGGGGGGCCCCCAATCAGCCCCAGCATTTT CASSERGAPNQPQHF
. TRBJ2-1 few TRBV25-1 TGTGCCAGCAGTGAAGCCCAGTTGAGGAATGAGCAGTTCTTC CASSEAQLRNEQFF
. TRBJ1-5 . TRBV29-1 TGCAGCGTTGGGACTTCCGCGAGTCAGCCCCAGCATTTT CSVGTSASQPQHF
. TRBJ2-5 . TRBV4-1 TGCGCCAGCAGCCAAGGTCGGTCCGGCGAGACCCAGTACTTC CASSQGRSGETQYF
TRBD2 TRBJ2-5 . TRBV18 TGTGCCAGCTCACCGCGGGAGCTACAAGAGACCCAGTACTTC CASSPRELQETQYF
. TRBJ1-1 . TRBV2 TGTGCCAGCAGTGTGTACAGGGAGAACACCGAAGCTTTCTTT CASSVYRENTEAFF